The sequence of this T cell receptor (beta chain) was determined in a study of regulatory T cells in long-lasting Graves disease. CDR3-region Arm-PCR and iRepertoire HTBI primers produced the TCR beta libraries. Via MiXCR, TCRdb re-called the multiplex PCR reads, giving one row per CDR3 protein. Of some 500,000 distinct CDR3 sequences detected, about 16% appear once; the ten largest clones hold 20% to 30%. V was pared by 3 bases and J by 7 bases, with 7 bases of the junction left unmatched. CDR1 and CDR2 from the germline V gene are SGHRS and YFSETQ. CDR3 size: 15 residues. Time point reported: newly diagnosed GD, antithyroid drugs for less than 3 months. Researchers made the TCR library from RNA that was extracted from PBMCs. These records were also assigned to another study, of T cells in Graves' hyperthyroidism and ophthalmopathy.

Source: peripheral blood mononuclear cells (PBMCs), taken at new diagnosis, from a patient treated with antithyroid drugs. The chain recombines TRBV5-1 with TRBJ2-2; TRBD2 matches 9 bases. The TCR originated in a woman aged 35 to 59 with Graves disease. CDR3 nucleotides: TGCGCCAGCAGCTCCGATGTGACTAGCGGCGGGGAGCTGTTTTTT. Protein product: CASSSDVTSGGELFF.